The present TCR beta chain was sequenced within a study of blood T cell repertoires in COVID-19. Study-wide background: COVID-19 samples, acute and convalescent, were from the United States, Italy and Spain. Nucleic acid was either cDNA or gDNA, and it came from T cells, B-cell-depleted T cells, or PBMCs.

In the authors' methods: Amplification of reference gene primers provided the estimated nucleated cell counts. TCRdb's copy holds only in-frame clones and misses some; the assay was immunoSEQ multiplex PCR. V and J calls and clone size are given by that table; D and trimming were obtained from the DNA. The sample comprises about 100,000 clones, roughly nine tenths of which are singletons, and roughly 5.6% rests with the top ten. Material for sequencing was peripheral blood. The TCR was taken from a human donor in a cohort sampled during active COVID-19.

CDR3: CASSERSRDEQYF. The CDR3 DNA reads as TGCGCCAGCAGTGAAAGGAGTCGCGACGAGCAGTACTTC. The chain links TRBV10-2 to TRBJ2-7; D remains unclear. The CDR3 spans 13 residues. V lost 3 bases and J lost 5, with 11 bases in between. CDR1 is WSHSY, CDR2 SAAADI, per germline.